These 26 T cell receptor beta chains share one sample of origin, sequenced in a study of T cell repertoires in cytomegalovirus infection (dated by TCRdb to the late 2010s). No cognate antigen is known for these TCRs. The listed sequencing device is Illumina HiSeq 1500. TCRdb reran the public reads through fastp at Q25 and MiXCR, keeping productive beta chains. Rows matching on CDR3 protein sequence are summarized as one entry with the most common DNA and genes. The sample table shows about 770,000 distinct CDR3 sequences, and 25% to 30% are seen once. Around 12% of the sample is taken by the ten largest. The treatment or condition label, as the study defines it: in vitro stimulation with specific CMV peptide epitopes to enrich CMV-specific T cells. This sample comprised cultured CD8+ T cells from PBMCs, obtained from culture after CMV antigen stimulation. The receptors derive from a human donor in good health (CMV status not recorded). Some clones in this sample may be carry-over from other donors' samples.

V and J are TRBV7-6 and TRBJ1-1, with 7 bases matching TRBD1. The germline gives CDR1 SGHVS, CDR2 FNYEAQ. V shed 8 bases, J shed 8 bases, and the junction held 5 bases outside the gene matches. The CDR3 runs to 11 residues. CDR3 sequence reads: CASAGTAEAFF. The CDR3 nucleotides read TGTGCCAGCGCTGGGACAGCGGAAGCTTTCTTT.

J is TRBJ2-2 and V is TRBV27; D uncertain. V shed 2 bases and J shed 1 base, with 8 bases lying between them. Germline CDR1 reads MNHEY; CDR2 reads SMNVEV (reference sequence). This CDR3 is built from 15 residues. The CDR3 protein is CASSLLRENTGELFF. In DNA form, the CDR3 reads TGTGCCAGCAGTTTACTCCGCGAGAACACCGGGGAGCTGTTTTTT.

This clonotype was seen a handful of times. The chain links TRBV27 to TRBJ2-7, with D perhaps TRBD1 (6 bases). CDR3 size: 13 residues. Looked up from germline, CDR1 is MNHEY and CDR2 is SMNVEV (reference sequence). The ends were cut back, 4 bases at V and 5 bases at J, with 12 bases in the middle. CDR3 DNA: TGTGCCAGCAGTTCAACAGGGCTGCACGAGCAGTACTTC. Translating it yields CASSSTGLHEQYF.

About this clonotype: One end of the junction is discordant with germline, which a read error may explain. The chain has TRBV27 and TRBJ1-2, with TRBD1 identical over 7 bases. This CDR3 comprises 13 residues. The germline V gene has CDR1 MNHEY and CDR2 SMNVEV (reference sequence). CDR3 DNA: TGTGTCAGCAGTTTAAAAGAGACAGGGGGCTACACCTTC. This sequence encodes CVSSLKETGGYTF.

The chain uses TRBV27 and TRBJ1-2, with TRBD1 identical over 9 bases. This CDR3 is 14 amino acids long. V shed 10 bases, J shed 3 bases, and the junction held 9 bases outside the gene matches. CDR1 and CDR2 (germline): MNHEY, SMNVEV (reference sequence). The CDR3 DNA follows: TGTGCCATCCGGACAGGGGATAAGGACTATGGCTACACCTTC. Protein: CAIRTGDKDYGYTF.

This clonotype has ten or more counts. V and J are TRBV27 and TRBJ1-1; no clear D gene. The CDR3 sequence is 14 residues long. Germline V gives CDR1 MNHEY, CDR2 SMNVEV (reference sequence). The V end was cut by 6 bases, the J end by 3 bases, with 14 bases between. The CDR3 spells CASSPSSPYTEAFF. DNA of the CDR3: TGTGCCAGCAGCCCGTCGTCACCGTACACTGAAGCTTTCTTT.

CDR3 sequence (DNA): TGTGCCAGCACTTTCCAGGGTCCTGGGGCCAACGTCCTGACTTTC. Its translation: CASTFQGPGANVLTF. The chain carries TRBV27 and TRBJ2-6; D might be TRBD1 (5 bases). Germline V gene sequence: CDR1 MNHEY, CDR2 SMNVEV (reference sequence). V gave up 7 bases and J gave up 2 bases, with 12 bases separating them. The CDR3 contains 15 residues.

This clonotype was seen many times. The chain recombines TRBV7-2 with TRBJ1-5, with TRBD1 matching over 7 bases. Germline V gene sequence: CDR1 SGHTA, CDR2 FQGNSA. This CDR3 has 16 residues. With 0 bases clipped from V and 0 bases from J, the junction kept 2 bases outside the gene matches. The CDR3 loop reads CASSLATGISNQPQHF. The CDR3 DNA reads as TGTGCCAGCAGCTTAGCGACAGGGATTAGCAATCAGCCCCAGCATTTT.

V and J are TRBV27 and TRBJ2-6; 8 bases agree with TRBD1. J was trimmed by 1 base and V by 6 bases; bases with no gene match: 5. CDR3 length: 16 residues. Germline V gene lookup returns CDR1 MNHEY and CDR2 SMNVEV (reference sequence). In DNA form, the CDR3 reads TGTGCCAGCAGCCGGACAGGGAAGTCTGGGGCCAACGTCCTGACTTTC. It yields the protein CASSRTGKSGANVLTF.

At least ten counts were recorded for this clonotype. The chain uses TRBV7-6 and TRBJ1-2; D gene ambiguous. The germline V and J ends were trimmed by 5 bases and 4 bases, with 14 bases remaining between them. Germline assignment: CDR1 SGHVS and CDR2 FNYEAQ. This CDR3 is 14 amino acids long. The CDR3 DNA is TGTGCCAGCAGCCCCCGGGAGGCAGGCTATGGCTACACCTTC. Translation: CASSPREAGYGYTF.

This clonotype has ten or more counts. This chain joins TRBV7-8 and TRBJ1-4, with 10 nucleotides matching TRBD1. Germline V gene lookup returns CDR1 SGHVS and CDR2 FQNEAQ. The CDR3 contains 18 residues. With V trimmed by 6 bases and J by 6 bases, 16 bases remained unmatched. The CDR3 reads CASSWDRGNPSRDEKLFF. The CDR3 bases are TGTGCCAGCAGTTGGGACAGGGGCAATCCGTCAAGAGATGAAAAACTGTTTTTT.

This clonotype was recorded many times. The CDR3 protein is CASSLAGASSYNEQFF. The CDR3 nucleotides are TGTGCCAGCAGCTTAGCCGGCGCCAGCTCCTACAATGAGCAGTTCTTC. The chain combines TRBV7-9 with TRBJ2-1; no reliable D call. Per the germline V gene, CDR1 is SEHNR and CDR2 is FQNEAQ (reference sequence). CDR3 length: 16 amino acids. Trimming stripped 0 bases from V and 0 bases from J, with 9 bases between.

This clonotype has ten or more counts. This chain uses TRBV7-9 with TRBJ1-4; D might be TRBD1 (5 bases). This CDR3 has 12 residues. Germline V gene sequence: CDR1 SEHNR, CDR2 FQNEAQ (reference sequence). V lost 10 bases and J 6 bases, leaving 12 bases between the germline ends. CDR3 nucleotide sequence: TGTGCCATCCTGACAGTGGATGAAAAACTGTTTTTT. Protein: CAILTVDEKLFF. The full variable domain, completed using reference TRBV7-9 and TRBJ1-4, is DTGVSQNPRHKITKRGQNVTFRCDPISEHNRLYWYRQTLGQGPEFLTYFQNEAQLEKSRLLSDRFSAERPKGSFSTLEIQRTEQGDSAMYLCAILTVDEKLFFGSGTQLSVL.

The table lists this clonotype with a few counts. The chain is built from TRBV7-8 and TRBJ1-6, with a tentative D call TRBD1 (6 bases). Between the trimmed V and J ends, which lost 2 bases and 10 bases, there was a span of 18 bases. The length of the CDR3 is 16 residues. In germline, CDR1 is SGHVS, CDR2 FQNEAQ. The CDR3 DNA reads as TGTGCCAGCAGCTTACAGGAAATCCAGGGGAGCTCACCCCTCCACTTT. Translating it yields CASSLQEIQGSSPLHF.

To note about this clonotype: This sequence may be a read error, since a much larger clone differs from it by one base. The CDR3 here is CVSSTGYNSNQPQHF. CDR3 DNA sequence: TGTGTCAGCTCAACCGGGTATAATAGCAATCAGCCCCAGCATTTT. This sequence joins TRBV18 and TRBJ1-5; D is undetermined. CDR1 and CDR2 from the germline V gene are KGHSH and LQKENI. This CDR3 has 15 residues.

In its sample, this clonotype was seen a few times. The gene calls are TRBV6-1 and TRBJ2-1, with D perhaps TRBD1 or TRBD2 (5 bases each). V was shortened by 6 bases and J by 4 bases, with 16 bases between the two germline ends. CDR1 and CDR2 from the germline V gene are MNHNS and SASEGT. CDR3 length equals 15 residues. The CDR3: CASSYRDQGYNEQFF. DNA of the CDR3: TGTGCCAGCAGCTACCGGGACCAAGGGTACAATGAGCAGTTCTTC.

This clonotype was observed at least ten times. The gene calls are TRBV7-2 and TRBJ2-4; D not resolved. Germline assignment: CDR1 SGHTA and CDR2 FQGNSA. The CDR3 totals 13 residues. V lost 4 bases, J lost 9 bases, and 13 bases lay in between. The DNA for the CDR3 is TGTGCCAGCAGCTCTTTCCGACTGAGCATTCAGTACTTC. Translated: CASSSFRLSIQYF.

The chain joins TRBV5-5 to TRBJ2-7; 7 nucleotides line up with TRBD1. J was trimmed by 1 base and V by 4 bases; bases with no gene match: 5. The CDR3 loop spans 14 amino acids. Germline V lookup: CDR1 SGHKS, CDR2 YYEKEE (reference sequence). CDR3 sequence: CASSQVRGSYEQYV. The DNA of the CDR3 is TGTGCCAGCAGCCAAGTCAGGGGGTCCTACGAGCAGTACGTC.

This clonotype showed up just a few times. This rearrangement joins TRBV4-1 to TRBJ1-6, with 7 bases fitting TRBD1. The CDR3 loop spans 15 amino acids. Germline-derived CDR1 and CDR2 are MGHRA and YSYEKL. V dropped 1 base and J dropped 7; count of bases not matched to a gene: 4. The CDR3 here is CASSQGFRGNSPLHF. Here the CDR3 DNA reads TGCGCCAGCAGCCAAGGTTTCAGGGGGAATTCACCCCTCCACTTT.

This chain uses TRBV10-1 with TRBJ2-2; tentatively, D is TRBD1 (8 bases). CDR1 WNHNN and CDR2 SYGVQD come from the germline V gene (reference sequence). There are 15 residues in the CDR3. V gave up 3 bases and J gave up 5 bases, with 13 bases separating them. CDR3 bases: TGCGCCAGCAGTGACCCACAGGGGGGGACCGGGGAGCTGTTTTTT. Its protein is CASSDPQGGTGELFF.

This clonotype was observed many times. This chain connects TRBV7-2 to TRBJ2-3; D remains unclear. In germline, CDR1 is SGHTA, CDR2 FQGNSA. Trimming stripped 5 bases from V and 6 bases from J, with 9 bases between. The CDR3 extends over 12 amino acids. The CDR3 loop is CASSPAWDTQYF. CDR3 sequence (DNA): TGTGCCAGCAGCCCCGCCTGGGATACGCAGTATTTT.

This clonotype has only a few counts. The chain uses TRBV6-5 and TRBJ2-7; D gene unclear. There are 13 residues in the CDR3. Germline lookup yields CDR1 MNHEY and CDR2 SVGAGI. The V end was cut by 0 bases, the J end by 7 bases, with 10 bases between. The CDR3 protein is CASSYSISGEQYV. Written as DNA, the CDR3 is TGTGCCAGCAGTTACTCTATATCTGGGGAGCAGTACGTC.

This chain joins TRBV7-9 and TRBJ2-1; no definite D call. Germline assignment: CDR1 SEHNR and CDR2 FQNEAQ (reference sequence). Trimming left V 6 bases short and J 8 bases short, with 8 bases between. The CDR3 loop spans 11 amino acids. The CDR3 loop reads CASSLHDEQFF. In DNA form, the CDR3 reads TGTGCCAGCAGTTTGCACGATGAGCAGTTCTTC.

This clonotype was detected a few times. This sequence joins TRBV5-6 and TRBJ1-4; the D is unclear. This CDR3 comprises 13 residues. V lost 4 bases and J 11 bases, leaving 15 bases between the germline ends. CDR1 and CDR2 from the germline V gene are SGHDT and YYEEEE. The CDR3 sequence is CASSLGATGKLFF. DNA of the CDR3: TGTGCCAGCAGCCTGGGAGCCACCGGGAAACTGTTTTTT.

Concerning this clonotype itself: It may be a read error: a sequence one base away is much more abundant. The V call is TRBV6-2 or TRBV6-3, the J call TRBJ2-1; TRBD2 agrees at 7 bases. J was trimmed by 0 bases and V by 8 bases; bases with no gene match: 10. The CDR3 has 16 residues. CDR1 MNHEY and CDR2 SVGEGT come from the germline V gene. The CDR3, as DNA: TGTGCCAGCCTTCGGGAGGACCCGAGCTCCTACAATGAGCAGTTCTTC. Translated, it gives CASLREDPSSYNEQFF.

This clonotype was seen at least ten times. The chain uses TRBV7-2 and TRBJ2-3; D ambiguous. The germline gives CDR1 SGHTA, CDR2 FQGNSA. V was trimmed by 5 bases and J by 1 base, leaving 10 bases between them. The length of the CDR3 is 14 residues. CDR3 residues: CASSTTQGTDTQYF. In nucleotides, the CDR3 is TGTGCCAGCAGCACTACCCAGGGCACAGATACGCAGTATTTT.